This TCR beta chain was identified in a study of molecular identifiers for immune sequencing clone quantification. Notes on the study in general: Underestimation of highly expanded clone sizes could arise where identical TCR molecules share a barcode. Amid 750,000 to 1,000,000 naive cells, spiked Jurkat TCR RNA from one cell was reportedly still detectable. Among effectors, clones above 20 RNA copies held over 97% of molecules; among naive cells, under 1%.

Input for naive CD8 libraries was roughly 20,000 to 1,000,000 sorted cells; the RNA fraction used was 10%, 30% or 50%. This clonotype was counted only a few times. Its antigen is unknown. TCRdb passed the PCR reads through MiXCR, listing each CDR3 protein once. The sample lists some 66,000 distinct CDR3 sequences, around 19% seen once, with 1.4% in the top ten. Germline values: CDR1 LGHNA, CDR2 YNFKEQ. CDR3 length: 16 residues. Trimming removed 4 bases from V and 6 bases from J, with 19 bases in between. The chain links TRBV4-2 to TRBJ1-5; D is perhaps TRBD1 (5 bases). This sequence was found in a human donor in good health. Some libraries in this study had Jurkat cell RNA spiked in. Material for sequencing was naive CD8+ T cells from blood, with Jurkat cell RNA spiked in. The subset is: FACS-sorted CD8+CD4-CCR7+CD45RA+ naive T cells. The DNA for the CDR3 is TGTGCCAGCAGCCTAGAGTTCGGGGGAGGGCTTCAGCCCCAGCATTTT. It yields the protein CASSLEFGGGLQPQHF.